Presented here are 2 T cell receptor beta chains from one specimen sequenced in a study of T cell changes during pregnancy in multiple sclerosis (dated by TCRdb to 2018 to 2020). Libraries came from the immunoSEQ multiplex PCR assay. What TCRdb holds here is the immuneACCESS table cut down to in-frame rearrangements. Part of the clones is not present; checked against another copy, under half of the missing clones reflect an unresolved V gene, and the others are unexplained. For this sample there are tens of thousands of clones; about 92% appear just once. The ten largest make up roughly 0.67% of the sample. Source: CD4+ T cells from peripheral blood mononuclear cells, taken in the third trimester of pregnancy. These receptor sequences come from a female donor with multiple sclerosis, enrolled in a pregnancy study.

The chain combines TRBV18 with TRBJ1-1; no reliable D call. Germline loops: CDR1 KGHSH, CDR2 LQKENI. Trimming took 2 bases from V and 2 from J, leaving 9 bases between them. The CDR3 runs to 14 residues. This CDR3 reads CASSPGSGNTEAFF. The CDR3 DNA follows: TGTGCCAGCTCACCAGGGAGCGGAAACACTGAAGCTTTCTTT.

V is TRBV2 and J is TRBJ2-2, with D perhaps TRBD2 (6 bases). The germline V gene encodes CDR1 SNHLY and CDR2 FYNNEI. V was shortened by 2 bases and J by 6 bases, with 10 bases between the two germline ends. The length of the CDR3 is 14 residues. As DNA, the CDR3 is TGTGCCAGCAGTGAATGGAGGGGTGCCGGGGAGCTGTTTTTT. Protein product: CASSEWRGAGELFF. The full variable domain, with the rest looked up from reference TRBV2 and TRBJ2-2, is EPEVTQTPSHQVTQMGQEVILRCVPISNHLYFYWYRQILGQKVEFLVSFYNNEISEKSEIFDDQFSVERPDGSNFTLKIRSTKLEDSAMYFCASSEWRGAGELFFGEGSRLTVL.